This TCR beta chain emerged from a study of cytomegalovirus exposure and HLA in healthy donors. Findings and caveats of the study: High specificity and sensitivity for cytomegalovirus status were reported for the classifier.

PCR amplification relied on 60 Vbeta primers (plus 13 Jbeta primers). Profiling relied on immunoSEQ multiplex PCR, and the TCRdb table lists in-frame clones only, not all of them. The table has hundreds of thousands of clones, 70% to 80% seen once; the top ten hold over 3.5%. On this clone: Its antigen is currently unknown.

J gave up 3 bases and V 4 bases, and 11 bases lay outside the gene matches. The CDR3 loop spans 16 amino acids. Germline CDR1 LNHDA, CDR2 SQIVND (reference sequence). The sample comprised PBMCs. The rearrangement uses TRBV19 and TRBJ1-2; 7 bases are a match to TRBD1. The TCR comes from a male donor in good health and CMV-seronegative. The CDR3 nucleotides are TGTGCCAGTAGTACCGAACAGGGGATGGGTTACTATGGCTACACCTTC. As protein: CASSTEQGMGYYGYTF.